This T cell receptor (beta chain) was identified in a study of identical twins. cDNA molecules carried unique molecular identifiers, and template switching added a universal primer site. TCRdb called the 5' RACE reads again in MiXCR, with one record for every CDR3 protein. The table lists approximately 190,000 distinct CDR3 sequences, about 16% of them singletons. The germline V gene encodes CDR1 LGHDT and CDR2 YNNKEL (reference sequence). There are 15 residues in the CDR3. V dropped 4 bases and J dropped 7; count of bases not matched to a gene: 2. The sample holds a few counts of this clonotype. These data were also reused for a study on T cells expressing NK-cell markers. That work contributes: Whether expanded NKG2C+ T cell clones recognized HCMV stayed uncertain.

This sequence originates from a woman aged 18-29 years in good health. Sequenced: CD8+ T cells sorted from blood. This chain links TRBV3-1 with TRBJ2-1; TRBD2 agrees at 15 bases. The DNA of the CDR3 is TGTGCCAGCAGCCCGGGACTAGCGGGAGGAAATGAGCAGTTCTTC. This translates into CASSPGLAGGNEQFF.